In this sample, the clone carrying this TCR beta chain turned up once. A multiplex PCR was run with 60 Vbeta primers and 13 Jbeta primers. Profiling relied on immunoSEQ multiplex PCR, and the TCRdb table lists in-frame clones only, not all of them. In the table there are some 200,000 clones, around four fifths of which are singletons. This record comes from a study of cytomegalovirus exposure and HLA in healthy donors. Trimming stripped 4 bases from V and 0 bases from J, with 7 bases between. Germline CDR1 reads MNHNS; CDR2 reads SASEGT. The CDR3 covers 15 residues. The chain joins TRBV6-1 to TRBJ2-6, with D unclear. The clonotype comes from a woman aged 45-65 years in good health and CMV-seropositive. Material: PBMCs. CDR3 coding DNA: TGTGCCAGCAGTGGAGGTGGCTCTGGGGCCAACGTCCTGACTTTC. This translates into CASSGGGSGANVLTF.